This section outlines one T cell receptor beta chain sequence together with its context. Donors were patients with active juvenile idiopathic arthritis. The data stem from a study of circulating and synovial CD4+ cells in juvenile arthritis. Profiling relied on immunoSEQ multiplex PCR, and the TCRdb table lists in-frame clones only, not all of them. The sample has several thousand clones; about four fifths are singletons. What was sequenced was CD4+ T cells from synovial fluid. This receptor was identified in a human donor with juvenile idiopathic arthritis.

CDR3 residues: CSLLPLTEAFF. The CDR3 DNA reads as TGCAGTTTGCTACCCCTCACTGAAGCTTTCTTT. The gene calls are TRBV20-1 and TRBJ1-1; D unclear. The CDR3 loop spans 11 amino acids. The germline V gene encodes CDR1 DFQATT and CDR2 SNEGSKA (reference sequence). The V end lost 8 bases, the J end lost 4 bases, and 11 bases lay between the germline ends.